This TCR beta chain was sequenced for a study of blood T cell repertoires in COVID-19. At the level of the study: Acute and convalescent COVID-19 samples came from the United States, Italy and Spain. The cDNA or gDNA used as material had been derived from T cells, B-cell-depleted T cells, or PBMCs.

Sequenced by immunoSEQ multiplex PCR; TCRdb stores in-frame clones only, minus some. Of around 300,000 clones detected, about 90% appear once; the ten largest clones hold approximately 4%. The CDR3 is 14 amino acids. The germline gives CDR1 KGHDR, CDR2 SFDVKD. The V end lost 9 bases, the J end lost 0 bases, and 12 bases lay between the germline ends. The source material was peripheral blood. The chain combines TRBV24-1 with TRBJ2-3, with D tentatively TRBD1 (5 bases). The TCR sequence derives from a woman in her thirties or forties with acute or convalescent COVID-19. Here the CDR3 reads CATRNRYSTDTQYF. CDR3 nucleotide sequence: TGTGCCACCCGAAACAGGTATAGCACAGATACGCAGTATTTT.